This record looks at one TCR beta chain sequence and its context. The data were taken from a study of cytomegalovirus exposure and HLA in healthy donors. A multiplex PCR was run with 60 Vbeta primers and 13 Jbeta primers. Here immunoSEQ multiplex PCR was the method, and the copy in TCRdb shows in-frame clones only, minus some. Among about 98,000 clones listed, approximately 74% were seen once. Germline V gives CDR1 SGHRS, CDR2 YFSETQ. This CDR3 is built from 14 residues. The TCR comes from a male donor in good health and CMV-seronegative. The rearrangement joins TRBV5-1 to TRBJ2-5, with 10 bases that match TRBD1. The J call may be wrong; the DNA end is better matched by TRBJ2-7. Source material: PBMCs. CDR3 sequence reads: CASNSGTGVYEQYF. CDR3 nucleotide sequence: TGCGCCAGCAATTCCGGGACAGGGGTCTACGAGCAGTACTTC.